One sample yielded the 32 T cell receptor beta chains listed below, sequenced in a study of metastatic and nonmetastatic thyroid tumors. All patients were treatment-naive before thyroid surgery. TCRdb used MiXCR to call clones anew from the PCR reads. The table shows about 14,000 clones, with approximately 31% occurring only once. Material: tumor tissue. These receptors originate from a female donor with papillary thyroid cancer or a benign thyroid nodule (not recorded which). Some clones in this sample may be carry-over from other donors' samples.

This clone was picked up a small number of times. The rearrangement links TRBV10-2 to TRBJ2-7; 7 bases line up with TRBD2. The V gene's germline CDR1 is WSHSY and CDR2 SAAADI. This CDR3 is 13 amino acids long. Losses at the gene ends were 6 bases for V and 3 bases for J; bases not matched to a gene: 5. This CDR3 is CASRSGTNYEQYF. The CDR3 coding sequence is TGCGCCAGCAGATCCGGGACTAACTACGAGCAGTACTTC.

The rearrangement joins TRBV18 to TRBJ2-7, with 11 bases matching TRBD1. The CDR3 totals 17 residues. The V gene end was trimmed by 6 bases and the J gene end by 4 bases; junction bases not matched to a gene: 14. The germline gives CDR1 KGHSH, CDR2 LQKENI. The CDR3 loop is CASSRGQGATRGYEQYF. The CDR3 region has the DNA TGTGCCAGCTCCCGTGGACAGGGGGCAACACGAGGATACGAGCAGTACTTC.

The chain links TRBV6-1 to TRBJ2-7; TRBD1 aligns across 7 bases. This CDR3 is 14 amino acids long. V lost 5 bases and J lost 4; bases outside the gene matches: 8. The germline V gene encodes CDR1 MNHNS and CDR2 SASEGT. The CDR3 region has the DNA TGTGCCAGCAGTCAGAGACAGGGTCAATACGAGCAGTACTTC. As protein: CASSQRQGQYEQYF.

The CDR3 bases are TGCAGTGCTAGAGATGCTGGGGGAATTAGGCCGTACTTC. This encodes CSARDAGGIRPYF. V usage is TRBV20-1 and J usage is TRBJ2-7; TRBD1 or TRBD2 may be the D gene (5 bases each). Germline assignment: CDR1 DFQATT and CDR2 SNEGSKA (reference sequence). V was cut by 0 bases and J by 12 bases, with 18 bases left in between. The CDR3 length is 13 residues.

This clone was seen many times. This rearrangement joins TRBV6-2 or TRBV6-3 to TRBJ1-5; 7 nucleotides align to TRBD1. The CDR3 consists of 13 residues. J lost 3 bases, V lost 6 bases, and 2 bases had no gene match. Germline V lookup: CDR1 MNHEY, CDR2 SVGEGT. CDR3 in DNA: TGTGCCAGCAGACAGGGGCTCAATCAGCCCCAGCATTTT. Its protein product is CASRQGLNQPQHF.

This clone was observed at least ten times. A read error may explain this, as a much larger clone is one base away. Other DNA sequences in the same sample also yield this CDR3. This chain joins TRBV6-1 and TRBJ1-1; 7 bases align to TRBD1. Per the germline V gene, CDR1 is MNHNS and CDR2 is SASEGT. This CDR3 spans 12 amino acids. In DNA, the CDR3 is TGTGCTAGCAGTGATTGGGGACAGAAAGCTTTCTTT. Amino acids: CASSDWGQKAFF.

V and J are TRBV5-6 and TRBJ2-7; D is possibly TRBD2 (6 bases). Trimming took 0 bases from V and 3 from J, leaving 22 bases between them. From germline, CDR1 is SGHDT and CDR2 YYEEEE. The CDR3 length is 18 residues. The CDR3, as DNA: TGTGCCAGCAGCTTGGACGGGGGACGGTTTGCACCCCACTACGAGCAGTACTTC. Translated: CASSLDGGRFAPHYEQYF.

The genes are TRBV6-6 and TRBJ1-6; D is uncertain. V lost 2 bases and J 5 bases, leaving 7 bases between the germline ends. This CDR3 has 14 residues. Germline CDR1 MNHNY, CDR2 SVGAGI (reference sequence). The CDR3 coding sequence is TGTGCCAGCAGTTACGTTAGAGATAATTCACCCCTCCACTTT. It is translated as CASSYVRDNSPLHF.

In its sample, this clone was seen a few times. This chain joins TRBV28 and TRBJ2-3; D is possibly TRBD2 (5 bases). Germline CDR1 is MDHEN and CDR2 is SYDVKM. This CDR3 region has 15 residues. The germline V and J ends were trimmed by 5 bases and 5 bases, with 17 bases remaining between them. CDR3 sequence: CASSAPTTLRDTQYF. CDR3 nucleotide sequence: TGTGCCAGCAGTGCCCCGACTACCCTCAGAGATACGCAGTATTTT. Together with reference TRBV28 and TRBJ2-3, the CDR3 gives the full variable domain: DVKVTQSSRYLVKRTGEKVFLECVQDMDHENMFWYRQDPGLGLRLIYFSYDVKMKEKGDIPEGYSVSREKKERFSLILESASTNQTSMYLCASSAPTTLRDTQYFGPGTRLTVL.

The table lists this clone with many counts. The same CDR3 is also encoded by other DNA sequences in this sample. This chain links TRBV9 with TRBJ2-5; D perhaps matches TRBD2 (5 bases). CDR1 and CDR2 (germline): SGDLS, YYNGEE. This CDR3 is 14 amino acids long. V gave up 0 bases and J gave up 5 bases, with 11 bases separating them. The CDR3 reads CASSVASGPETQYF. The DNA for the CDR3 is TGTGCCAGCAGCGTAGCAAGCGGTCCTGAGACCCAGTACTTC.

This clone is termed hyperexpanded. The V gene is TRBV6-5, the J gene TRBJ2-3, with TRBD1 as a possible D gene (5 bases). The V and J ends lost 0 bases and 1 base respectively, with 11 bases between them. CDR1 MNHEY and CDR2 SVGAGI come from the germline V gene. The length of the CDR3 is 16 residues. This CDR3 is CASSYSPSTGTDTQYF. CDR3 sequence (DNA): TGTGCCAGCAGTTACTCACCATCGACAGGCACAGATACGCAGTATTTT.

Within the sample, this clone is medium-sized. The chain couples TRBV5-1 to TRBJ2-7; the match to TRBD1 covers 9 bases. This CDR3 has 16 residues. The V segment lost 0 bases and the J segment 1 base; nucleotides outside the gene matches: 5. Germline V gene sequence: CDR1 SGHRS, CDR2 YFSETQ. The chain's CDR3 is CASSLELQGASYEQYF. The CDR3 DNA sequence: TGCGCCAGCAGCTTGGAATTACAGGGGGCTTCCTACGAGCAGTACTTC.

The table lists this clone with a few counts. The chain uses TRBV12-5 and TRBJ2-3, with TRBD1 matching 7 bases. Germline assignment: CDR1 LGHNT and CDR2 FRNRAP. The CDR3 is 14 amino acids. The V gene end was trimmed by 5 bases and the J gene end by 2 bases; junction bases not matched to a gene: 4. CDR3 DNA sequence: TGTGCTAGTGGTCTGGGACAGAACACAGATACGCAGTATTTT. This encodes CASGLGQNTDTQYF.

The sample holds many counts of this clone. The J gene is TRBJ1-2, the V gene TRBV28; TRBD1 is a possible D gene (5 bases). CDR3 length equals 14 residues. Germline V lookup: CDR1 MDHEN, CDR2 SYDVKM. Trimming pared 6 bases from V and 4 bases from J, leaving 15 bases between. The CDR3 here is CASRDWDGSYGYTF. The CDR3 bases are TGTGCCAGCAGGGACTGGGACGGATCCTATGGCTACACCTTC.

This clone is medium-sized within its sample. The chain employs TRBV9 and TRBJ2-5, with TRBD2 identical over 9 bases. Unmatched junction bases numbered 5, after V lost 1 base and J lost 1 base. This CDR3 has 16 amino acids. Germline assignment: CDR1 SGDLS and CDR2 YYNGEE. Written as DNA, the CDR3 is TGTGCCAGCAGCGTACTCGGGACTAGCTCCCAAGAGACCCAGTACTTC. Amino acid sequence: CASSVLGTSSQETQYF.

The chain carries TRBV11-2 and TRBJ2-7; 7 bases line up with TRBD1. Trimming took 5 bases from V and 4 from J; bases not matched to a gene: 5. The germline V gene has CDR1 SGHAT and CDR2 FQNNGV. This CDR3 is 13 amino acids long. In DNA, the CDR3 is TGTGCCAGCAGCCGTGGGACAGTTTACGAGCAGTACTTC. Amino acid sequence: CASSRGTVYEQYF.

The chain carries TRBV20-1 and TRBJ1-5; perhaps TRBD1 as D (6 bases). The germline gives CDR1 DFQATT, CDR2 SNEGSKA (reference sequence). CDR3 length equals 15 residues. Trimming shortened V by 4 bases and J by 2 bases, and 15 bases separated the two germline ends. The CDR3 loop is CSAKQGLVGNQPQHF. The CDR3 DNA reads TGCAGTGCTAAGCAGGGGTTGGTGGGCAATCAGCCCCAGCATTTT.

This rearrangement joins TRBV6-5 to TRBJ2-7; TRBD2 aligns across 12 bases. The germline V gene has CDR1 MNHEY and CDR2 SVGAGI. V lost 0 bases, J lost 3 bases, and 0 bases stayed unmatched. CDR3 size: 15 residues. The DNA of the CDR3 is TGTGCCAGCAGTTACTCGACTAGCGGGAGCTACGAGCAGTACTTC. As protein: CASSYSTSGSYEQYF.

This clone was seen only a few times. The CDR3: CASSATARTGGFSPLHF. The CDR3 DNA sequence: TGTGCCAGCAGTGCAACAGCAAGGACAGGGGGCTTTTCACCCCTCCACTTT. V and J are TRBV6-6 and TRBJ1-6; 11 positions agree with TRBD1. The CDR3 totals 17 residues. V lost 5 bases, J lost 9 bases, and 12 bases stayed unmatched. Germline V gives CDR1 MNHNY, CDR2 SVGAGI (reference sequence).

This clone is medium-sized within its sample. The genes are TRBV7-9 and TRBJ2-1; D is unclear. Trimming left V 7 bases short and J 1 base short, with 14 bases between. The CDR3 consists of 15 residues. Germline V lookup: CDR1 SEHNR, CDR2 FQNEAQ (reference sequence). The CDR3: CASTPTAVSYNEQFF. The DNA for the CDR3 is TGTGCCAGCACCCCCACGGCGGTGTCCTACAATGAGCAGTTCTTC.

This clone was counted only a few times. The V and J genes are TRBV19 and TRBJ2-1; unclear D gene. This CDR3 has 15 amino acids. V shed 3 bases and J shed 0 bases, with 9 bases lying between them. The germline V gene encodes CDR1 LNHDA and CDR2 SQIVND (reference sequence). CDR3 DNA sequence: TGTGCCAGTAGTATGCGCGGAAGCTCCTACAATGAGCAGTTCTTC. Its translation: CASSMRGSSYNEQFF. Full variable domain (rest looked up from reference TRBV19 and TRBJ2-1): DGGITQSPKYLFRKEGQNVTLSCEQNLNHDAMYWYRQDPGQGLRLIYYSQIVNDFQKGDIAEGYSVSREKKESFPLTVTSAQKNPTAFYLCASSMRGSSYNEQFFGPGTRLTVL.

This clone was found a few times. The chain is built from TRBV6-1 and TRBJ1-6; TRBD1 agrees at 7 bases. The germline CDR1 and CDR2 sequences are MNHNS and SASEGT. The CDR3 sequence is 15 residues long. The trim removed 6 bases at V and 8 bases at J, leaving 10 bases unmatched. The CDR3 loop is CASSQDREGYSPLHF. CDR3 nucleotide sequence: TGTGCCAGCAGCCAAGACAGGGAGGGATATTCACCCCTCCACTTT.

The genes are TRBV5-8 and TRBJ2-6; D perhaps matches TRBD2 (5 bases). V lost 5 bases and J lost 1, with 7 bases in between. The CDR3 loop spans 14 amino acids. Germline V gene lookup returns CDR1 SGHTS and CDR2 YDEGEE. The CDR3 loop reads CASRLGSGANVLTF. CDR3 in DNA: TGTGCCAGCAGACTAGGTTCTGGGGCCAACGTCCTGACTTTC.

The J gene is TRBJ1-6, the V gene TRBV20-1; tentatively, D is TRBD1 (5 bases). CDR3 size: 15 residues. The V and J ends lost 4 bases and 6 bases respectively, with 16 bases between them. CDR1 DFQATT and CDR2 SNEGSKA come from the germline V gene (reference sequence). This CDR3 reads CSAKHDGHINSPLHF. The CDR3 DNA sequence: TGCAGTGCTAAACACGACGGACACATTAATTCACCCCTCCACTTT.

The table lists this clone with a few counts. The chain is built from TRBV6-1 and TRBJ1-2; D is unclear. V was cut by 2 bases and J by 4 bases, with 14 bases left in between. Per the germline V gene, CDR1 is MNHNS and CDR2 is SASEGT. CDR3 length equals 15 residues. CDR3 amino acids: CASSEQSGLSYGYTF. CDR3 in DNA: TGTGCCAGCAGTGAACAAAGTGGTCTTTCCTATGGCTACACCTTC.

V usage is TRBV30 and J usage is TRBJ2-2; D is ambiguous. V was pared by 2 bases and J by 11 bases, with 9 bases between. From germline, CDR1 is GTSNPN and CDR2 SVGIG (reference sequence). The length of the CDR3 is 11 residues. CDR3 residues: CAWSLDGELFF. Written as DNA, the CDR3 is TGTGCCTGGAGTCTAGACGGAGAGCTGTTTTTT.

This clone was observed at least ten times. The V call is TRBV6-6, the J call TRBJ2-3; the match to TRBD2 covers 7 bases. The germline V gene has CDR1 MNHNY and CDR2 SVGAGI (reference sequence). The V gene end was trimmed by 3 bases and the J gene end by 4 bases; junction bases not matched to a gene: 7. The CDR3 runs to 15 residues. The CDR3 nucleotides are TGTGCCAGCAGTTATTCGCGGGAGAGGGCAGATACGCAGTATTTT. Its protein product is CASSYSRERADTQYF.

The chain is built from TRBV16 and TRBJ1-5; D not resolved. Germline V gene lookup returns CDR1 KGHSY and CDR2 FQNENV. The CDR3 length is 16 residues. Trimming took off 5 bases at V and 3 bases at J, with 17 bases between the two ends. CDR3 in amino acids: CASSLGTKPANQPQHF. Here the CDR3 DNA reads TGTGCCAGCAGCTTAGGAACGAAACCTGCCAATCAGCCCCAGCATTTT.

V is TRBV20-1 and J is TRBJ1-1, with D possibly being TRBD1 (5 bases). Trimming pared 6 bases from V and 0 bases from J, leaving 11 bases between. CDR3 length: 13 amino acids. Germline values: CDR1 DFQATT, CDR2 SNEGSKA (reference sequence). CDR3 bases: TGCAGTGCGGTGGACACCTTGAACACTGAAGCTTTCTTT. The encoded protein is CSAVDTLNTEAFF.

This clone was observed at least ten times. At the DNA level, this CDR3 is encoded by other sequences in the same sample as well. This chain links TRBV28 with TRBJ2-7; tentative D call: TRBD1 (6 bases). V gave up 2 bases and J gave up 7 bases, with 15 bases separating them. The CDR3 runs 14 residues. Germline CDR1 reads MDHEN; CDR2 reads SYDVKM. The CDR3 region has the DNA TGTGCCAGCAGTTTACAGGGGCCGGTTGTGGAGCAGTACTTC. Its translation: CASSLQGPVVEQYF. The full variable domain, in which reference TRBV28 and TRBJ2-7 provide the parts outside the CDR3, is DVKVTQSSRYLVKRTGEKVFLECVQDMDHENMFWYRQDPGLGLRLIYFSYDVKMKEKGDIPEGYSVSREKKERFSLILESASTNQTSMYLCASSLQGPVVEQYFGPGTRLTVT.

The chain links TRBV18 to TRBJ2-3; D may be TRBD2 (6 bases). Germline V gene lookup returns CDR1 KGHSH and CDR2 LQKENI. Trimming took 8 bases from V and 3 from J, leaving 15 bases between them. The CDR3 consists of 14 residues. Here the CDR3 reads CASPPMGRTDTQYF. In nucleotides, the CDR3 is TGTGCCAGCCCCCCTATGGGGAGGACAGATACGCAGTATTTT.

The J gene is TRBJ1-5, the V gene TRBV6-1, with a weak D call TRBD1 (5 bases). Germline CDR1 and CDR2: MNHNS and SASEGT. The CDR3 sequence is 13 residues long. V dropped 4 bases and J dropped 5 bases, with 9 bases sitting between them. CDR3 amino acids: CASSGDVYQPQHF. Here the CDR3 DNA reads TGTGCCAGCAGTGGGGACGTATATCAGCCCCAGCATTTT.